What follows are 5 T cell receptor beta chains derived from one specimen sequenced in a study of neurological immune-mediated disorders. TCRdb re-derived calls from the 5' RACE reads in MiXCR, one entry per CDR3 protein. Among about 62,000 distinct CDR3 sequences listed, under 5.5% were seen once. The sample comprised PBMCs. These TCRs come from a woman in her fifties or sixties with multiple sclerosis.

At least ten counts were recorded for this clonotype. The genes are TRBV6-5 and TRBJ1-2, with TRBD1 matching over 10 bases. Germline CDR1 and CDR2: MNHEY and SVGAGI. There are 14 residues in the CDR3. J gave up 8 bases and V 7 bases, and 10 bases lay outside the gene matches. CDR3 loop: CASTLRQGAGGYTF. As DNA, the CDR3 is TGTGCCAGCACCTTAAGACAGGGGGCTGGCGGCTACACCTTC.

On this clonotype itself: Since a much larger clone is just one base distant, this may be a read error. V and J are TRBV20-1 and TRBJ1-2; TRBD1 matches 7 bases. V dropped 6 bases and J dropped 7; count of bases not matched to a gene: 17. Germline CDR1 DFQATT, CDR2 SNEGSKA (reference sequence). The CDR3 has 15 residues. CDR3 nucleotides: TGCAGTGCCTCGACTTATCCGGGAAAGGGGGCTGGCTACACCTTC. Protein sequence: CSASTYPGKGAGYTF.

This clonotype occurred many times. This sequence joins TRBV7-2 and TRBJ2-2; 9 positions agree with TRBD1. CDR1 SGHTA and CDR2 FQGNSA come from the germline V gene. CDR3 length: 15 amino acids. V lost 2 bases, J lost 6 bases, and 4 bases stayed unmatched. The CDR3 here is CASSLWDREAGELFF. DNA of the CDR3: TGTGCCAGCAGCTTATGGGACAGGGAGGCCGGGGAGCTGTTTTTT.

This clonotype occurred many times. This sequence joins TRBV7-8 and TRBJ2-7, with a tentative D call TRBD1 (6 bases). V lost 7 bases to trimming and J lost 5 bases, with 24 bases between them. The CDR3 extends over 16 amino acids. The germline gives CDR1 SGHVS, CDR2 FQNEAQ. The CDR3 reads CASTLTTIRGQNEQYF. The CDR3 coding sequence is TGTGCCAGCACCCTTACGACGATCCGAGGACAGAACGAGCAGTACTTC.

This clonotype appeared many times. V and J are TRBV10-3 and TRBJ2-2; 10 bases fit TRBD2. The V segment lost 7 bases and the J segment 6 bases; nucleotides outside the gene matches: 8. Germline loops: CDR1 ENHRY, CDR2 SYGVKD. CDR3 length: 15 amino acids. This chain's CDR3 is CAIKGLAGVAGELFF. CDR3 in DNA: TGTGCCATCAAAGGCCTAGCGGGGGTAGCCGGGGAGCTGTTTTTT.